These 30 T cell receptor beta chains came from one sample sequenced in a study of cytomegalovirus exposure and HLA in healthy donors. The PCR had 60 Vbeta and 13 Jbeta primers. Produced via immunoSEQ multiplex PCR; TCRdb's table is partial and in-frame only. The sample lists over 130,000 clones, approximately 80% seen once, with approximately 2% in the top ten. Sequenced material: PBMCs. The receptors here all came from a middle-aged man in good health and CMV-seronegative.

Only one count was recorded for this clone. This chain uses TRBV12-5 with TRBJ2-5; TRBD2 agrees at 9 bases. This CDR3 spans 15 amino acids. V lost 1 base to trimming and J lost 9 bases; unmatched junction nucleotides: 9. Germline-derived CDR1 and CDR2 are LGHNT and FRNRAP. The CDR3 region has the DNA TGTGCTAGTGGTTTGGGGCGGACTAGCGATGAGGCCCAGTACTTC. It is translated as CASGLGRTSDEAQYF.

The chain uses TRBV28 and TRBJ2-1; TRBD2 might be the D (6 bases). V was cut by 4 bases and J by 6 bases, with 19 bases left in between. Germline loops: CDR1 MDHEN, CDR2 SYDVKM. The CDR3 spans 16 residues. The CDR3 DNA reads TGTGCCAGCAGTTCCCCTAGCGATCATACCCCCAATGAGCAGTTCTTC. This translates into CASSSPSDHTPNEQFF.

The chain links TRBV28 to TRBJ2-3, with 10 bases aligning to TRBD2. Germline lookup yields CDR1 MDHEN and CDR2 SYDVKM. This CDR3 region has 18 residues. The ends lost 2 bases at V and 3 bases at J; junction bases unmatched: 11. The CDR3 loop is CASSLSSSGGARTDTQYF. CDR3 coding DNA: TGTGCCAGCAGTTTAAGTTCCAGCGGGGGGGCGAGGACAGATACGCAGTATTTT.

The chain employs TRBV29-1 and TRBJ2-5; 8 positions match TRBD2. V shed 0 bases and J 0 bases; nucleotides not matched to a gene: 3. The germline gives CDR1 SQVTM, CDR2 ANQGSEA. This CDR3 is built from 15 residues. The CDR3 nucleotides are TGCAGCGTTGAAGACGGGAGGGGGTACCAAGAGACCCAGTACTTC. It codes for CSVEDGRGYQETQYF.

This clone was recorded a few times. The chain joins TRBV28 to TRBJ2-1, with 8 bases aligning to TRBD1. This CDR3 is 14 amino acids long. The V gene's germline CDR1 is MDHEN and CDR2 SYDVKM. The V segment lost 11 bases and the J segment 4 bases; nucleotides outside the gene matches: 10. The CDR3 protein is CAHKAGTGYNEQFF. In nucleotides, the CDR3 is TGTGCCCACAAGGCCGGGACAGGATACAATGAGCAGTTCTTC.

The chain has TRBV9 and TRBJ1-2; 9 bases line up with TRBD1. Unmatched junction bases numbered 14, after V lost 4 bases and J lost 10 bases. The length of the CDR3 is 15 residues. Per germline, CDR1 SGDLS and CDR2 YYNGEE. The CDR3 here is CASSHVPDRGSFYTF. In DNA form, the CDR3 reads TGTGCCAGCAGCCACGTTCCTGACAGGGGGTCTTTCTACACCTTC.

The V call is TRBV27, the J call TRBJ2-5; TRBD2 aligns across 8 bases. Near its end, the DNA agrees better with TRBJ2-7, so the J call may be wrong. Germline V gene sequence: CDR1 MNHEY, CDR2 SMNVEV (reference sequence). The CDR3 consists of 14 residues. CDR3 bases: TGTGCCAGCAGTATAAGCGGGAGTCACTACGAGCAGTACTTC. Encoded protein: CASSISGSHYEQYF.

This clone was seen a handful of times. The chain carries TRBV7-6 and TRBJ2-7; D is unresolved. Germline CDR1 SGHVS, CDR2 FNYEAQ. The CDR3 covers 16 residues. Trimming shortened V by 1 base and J by 4 bases, and 17 bases separated the two germline ends. CDR3 DNA: TGTGCCAGCAGCTTAGAATTCCCAGGCTTACTTTACGAGCAGTACTTC. It encodes CASSLEFPGLLYEQYF.

The chain uses TRBV7-6 and TRBJ2-3; 14 nucleotides match TRBD2. This CDR3 has 15 residues. V trimming: 5 bases; J trimming: 5 bases; junction bases outside the gene matches: 3. Germline CDR1 is SGHVS and CDR2 is FNYEAQ. CDR3 region: CASSPGLAGGDTQYF. The CDR3 coding sequence is TGTGCCAGCAGCCCAGGACTAGCGGGGGGAGATACGCAGTATTTT.

The chain recombines TRBV6-6 with TRBJ2-5; D is uncertain. Trimming pared 1 base from V and 0 bases from J, leaving 6 bases between. Looked up from germline, CDR1 is MNHNY and CDR2 is SVGAGI (reference sequence). This CDR3 comprises 14 residues. CDR3 amino acids: CASSYWPNQETQYF. DNA of the CDR3: TGTGCCAGCAGTTACTGGCCGAACCAAGAGACCCAGTACTTC.

This chain joins TRBV5-6 and TRBJ1-3; D is uncertain. Trimming took off 3 bases at V and 5 bases at J, with 9 bases between the two ends. This CDR3 is built from 13 residues. The germline gives CDR1 SGHDT, CDR2 YYEEEE. The CDR3 nucleotides are TGTGCCAGCAGCTGGGCCGAGAGAAACACCATATATTTT. Its protein product is CASSWAERNTIYF.

The chain joins TRBV14 to TRBJ2-5; D may be TRBD2 (5 bases). Per germline, CDR1 SGHDN and CDR2 FVKESK. The V and J ends lost 1 base and 5 bases respectively, with 8 bases between them. The CDR3 consists of 13 residues. The CDR3 DNA sequence: TGTGCCAGCAGCCAAGGTCCGGGGGAGACCCAGTACTTC. Translated, it gives CASSQGPGETQYF.

This chain joins TRBV12-5 and TRBJ1-1; D might be TRBD1 (5 bases). Germline assignment: CDR1 LGHNT and CDR2 FRNRAP. V was clipped by 0 bases and J by 0 bases, with 20 bases between them. The CDR3 contains 19 residues. CDR3 in amino acids: CASGLVPGGEVLMNTEAFF. The CDR3 coding sequence is TGTGCTAGTGGTTTGGTTCCCGGGGGGGAGGTCCTCATGAACACTGAAGCTTTCTTT.

The gene calls are TRBV11-1 and TRBJ2-5; TRBD2 might be the D (5 bases). Germline lookup yields CDR1 SGHAT and CDR2 FQDESV (reference sequence). CDR3 size: 12 residues. Deletions cut 3 bases from V and 7 bases from J, with 9 bases between. The CDR3, as DNA: TGTGCCAGCAGCTTCTCTGAGGGGACCCAGTACTTC. It encodes CASSFSEGTQYF. Based on the CDR3 plus reference TRBV11-1 and TRBJ2-5, the full variable domain is EAEVAQSPRYKITEKSQAVAFWCDPISGHATLYWYRQILGQGPELLVQFQDESVVDDSQLPKDRFSAERLKGVDSTLKIQPAELGDSAMYLCASSFSEGTQYFGPGTRLLVL.

In DNA, the CDR3 is TGTGCCATCAGCCGACTAGCGGGAGGGCCAAACACAGATACGCAGTATTTT. This sequence encodes CAISRLAGGPNTDTQYF. V usage is TRBV10-3 and J usage is TRBJ2-3, with TRBD2 matching over 14 bases. Germline V lookup: CDR1 ENHRY, CDR2 SYGVKD. Trimming cost V 6 bases and J 2 bases; bases outside gene matches: 7. CDR3 length: 17 amino acids.

The CDR3 nucleotides read TGTGCCAGCAGTTTATTGGGTGCGGGGGCCCTCCCTAGAAATACGCAGTATTTT. It encodes CASSLLGAGALPRNTQYF. The rearrangement links TRBV27 to TRBJ2-3; D is perhaps TRBD2 (7 bases). From germline, CDR1 is MNHEY and CDR2 SMNVEV (reference sequence). Trimming took off 1 base at V and 7 bases at J, with 24 bases between the two ends. There are 18 residues in the CDR3.

Only one count was recorded for this clone. J is TRBJ1-1 and V is TRBV11-2, with a tentative D call TRBD1 (6 bases). Germline CDR1 is SGHAT and CDR2 is FQNNGV. The CDR3 spans 18 residues. The ends were cut back, 5 bases at V and 0 bases at J, with 22 bases in the middle. The CDR3 loop is CASSRIQGKAPLNTEAFF. DNA of the CDR3: TGTGCCAGCAGCCGGATTCAGGGGAAAGCCCCACTGAACACTGAAGCTTTCTTT.

The chain employs TRBV19 and TRBJ2-7; 11 positions agree with TRBD1. The CDR3 runs 16 residues. The ends lost 10 bases at V and 2 bases at J; junction bases unmatched: 13. Looked up from germline, CDR1 is LNHDA and CDR2 is SQIVND (reference sequence). The CDR3 protein is CATKRGPGQGAYEQYF. The CDR3 DNA sequence: TGTGCCACCAAGAGAGGGCCGGGACAGGGGGCCTACGAGCAGTACTTC.

The rearrangement joins TRBV15 to TRBJ2-2, with D unresolved. The CDR3 length is 13 residues. Germline-derived CDR1 and CDR2 are LNHNV and YYDKDF (reference sequence). V was shortened by 1 base and J by 6 bases, with 6 bases between the two germline ends. The CDR3 sequence: CATSRVIAGELFF. As DNA, the CDR3 is TGTGCCACCAGCAGAGTAATCGCCGGGGAGCTGTTTTTT.

This clone came up a few times. The chain couples TRBV9 to TRBJ2-7, with 13 bases fitting TRBD2. The CDR3 totals 16 residues. Germline CDR1 SGDLS, CDR2 YYNGEE. The V segment lost 4 bases and the J segment 5 bases; nucleotides outside the gene matches: 9. CDR3 bases: TGTGCCAGCAGCTTGGAACTAGCGGGGGGGTTGGACGAGCAGTACTTC. Translation: CASSLELAGGLDEQYF.

The gene calls are TRBV6-6 and TRBJ2-1; D is undetermined. The CDR3 covers 12 residues. V was clipped by 2 bases and J by 8 bases, with 7 bases between them. CDR1 and CDR2 from the germline V gene are MNHNY and SVGAGI (reference sequence). For the CDR3, the DNA is TGTGCCAGCAGTTACGCAAGCGATGAGCAGTTCTTC. Amino acid sequence: CASSYASDEQFF.

The chain combines TRBV10-3 with TRBJ2-7; 10 bases map to TRBD2. This CDR3 contains 16 residues. The J segment lost 5 bases and the V segment lost 4 bases, leaving 11 bases of the junction unmatched. Looked up from germline, CDR1 is ENHRY and CDR2 is SYGVKD. CDR3 residues: CAISVELAGAANEQYF. The DNA of the CDR3 is TGTGCCATCAGTGTCGAGCTAGCGGGAGCGGCGAACGAGCAGTACTTC.

This clone was counted only a few times. The J gene is TRBJ2-2, the V gene TRBV30, with 8 bases lining up with TRBD1. The CDR3 extends over 14 amino acids. Germline lookup yields CDR1 GTSNPN and CDR2 SVGIG (reference sequence). Germline trimming cut 4 bases from V and 6 bases from J; bases unmatched to any gene: 7. CDR3 region: CAWMDRVGAGELFF. CDR3 nucleotides: TGTGCCTGGATGGACAGGGTCGGGGCCGGGGAGCTGTTTTTT.

This clone came up a few times. The genes are TRBV4-1 and TRBJ2-3, with 16 bases fitting TRBD2. From germline, CDR1 is MGHRA and CDR2 YSYEKL. V gave up 4 bases and J gave up 1 base; unmatched junction bases: 5. The CDR3 consists of 18 residues. This CDR3 reads CASSRGTSGGAGTDTQYF. CDR3 coding DNA: TGCGCCAGCAGCCGCGGGACTAGCGGGGGGGCCGGCACAGATACGCAGTATTTT.

The chain joins TRBV7-2 to TRBJ2-3; D is perhaps TRBD1 (5 bases). This CDR3 comprises 14 residues. The V and J ends lost 1 base and 4 bases respectively, with 9 bases between them. CDR1 and CDR2 from the germline V gene are SGHTA and FQGNSA. The CDR3 DNA reads as TGTGCCAGCAGCTTAGACCAAGGGGCAGATACGCAGTATTTT. It translates to CASSLDQGADTQYF.

This sequence joins TRBV6-4 and TRBJ2-5, with 11 bases that match TRBD2. The DNA end lines up better with TRBJ2-7; the J call may be wrong. The length of the CDR3 is 17 residues. Germline V gene lookup returns CDR1 MRHNA and CDR2 SNTAGT. Here the CDR3 reads CASSDFLTSGKFYEQYF. For the CDR3, the DNA is TGTGCCAGCAGTGACTTCCTGACTAGCGGGAAGTTCTACGAGCAGTACTTC.

The chain has TRBV7-9 and TRBJ1-2; 10 nucleotides agree with TRBD1. V shed 3 bases, J shed 4 bases, and the junction held 2 bases outside the gene matches. Germline-derived CDR1 and CDR2 are SEHNR and FQNEAQ (reference sequence). This CDR3 is 14 amino acids long. The CDR3 bases are TGTGCCAGCAGCTTGGGACAGGGGATCTATGGCTACACCTTC. This sequence encodes CASSLGQGIYGYTF.

This chain joins TRBV12-5 and TRBJ2-5; tentatively, D is TRBD2 (5 bases). Germline assignment: CDR1 LGHNT and CDR2 FRNRAP. The CDR3 runs 16 residues. Trimming cost V 4 bases and J 2 bases, with 17 bases left between them. CDR3: CASGSRTGVGQETQYF. CDR3 DNA: TGTGCTAGTGGTTCCCGAACCGGGGTGGGGCAAGAGACCCAGTACTTC.

The V call is TRBV10-3, the J call TRBJ2-7, with D perhaps TRBD1 (6 bases). CDR3 size: 14 residues. V lost 8 bases to trimming and J lost 6 bases, with 20 bases between them. Looked up from germline, CDR1 is ENHRY and CDR2 is SYGVKD. CDR3 coding DNA: TGTGCCATCCGCCCGGGCGCAGGGGACGGCGAGCAGTACTTC. Its translation: CAIRPGAGDGEQYF.

This chain links TRBV30 with TRBJ2-7; D not certain. The CDR3 length is 14 residues. V gave up 0 bases and J gave up 1 base, with 10 bases separating them. Germline CDR1 is GTSNPN and CDR2 is SVGIG (reference sequence). CDR3 DNA: TGTGCCTGGAGTGTACAATGGCAGTCCTACGAGCAGTACTTC. Translation gives CAWSVQWQSYEQYF. Full variable domain (missing parts from reference TRBV30 and TRBJ2-7): SQTIHQWPATLVQPVGSPLSLECTVEGTSNPNLYWYRQAAGRGLQLLFYSVGIGQISSEVPQNLSASRPQDRQFILSSKKLLLSDSGFYLCAWSVQWQSYEQYFGPGTRLTVT.